This T cell receptor (beta chain) emerged from a study of cytotoxic CD8 clonotypes in ibrutinib-treated CLL. The overall study: Response material was collected after a median 12 months of treatment, range 6 to 36.

TCRdb's table, derived via immunoSEQ multiplex PCR, lists solely in-frame clones and lacks some. The table includes around 200,000 clones, more than 75% detected once. The origin of this receptor is a human donor with chronic lymphocytic leukemia. This specimen was PBMCs, taken after 12 months of ibrutinib treatment.

The DNA for the CDR3 is TGCGCCAGCAGCTTGACCGCCAGCTCTGGGGCCAACGTCCTGACTTTC. This translates into CASSLTASSGANVLTF. The genes are TRBV5-1 and TRBJ2-6; no definite D call. The CDR3 consists of 16 residues. Trimming left V 1 base short and J 0 bases short, with 8 bases between. The germline V gene has CDR1 SGHRS and CDR2 YFSETQ.